This T cell receptor (beta chain) originates from a study of blood T cell repertoires in COVID-19. In the study overall: Sites in the United States, Italy and Spain provided acute and convalescent COVID-19 samples. T cells, B-cell-depleted T cells, or PBMCs supplied cDNA or gDNA.

There are 15 residues in the CDR3. V lost 3 bases, J lost 8 bases, and 6 bases stayed unmatched. Per the authors' pipeline: Using reference gene primer amplification, nucleated cell counts were estimated. Clones were sequenced by immunoSEQ multiplex PCR, and TCRdb holds only the in-frame ones, with some missing. The V and J calls and clone size are taken from that table; D and trimming were inferred from the DNA. The data show 91,000 or so clones, around 83% seen once. The chain has TRBV23-1 and TRBJ2-1; 11 nucleotides align to TRBD1. TRBV23-1 is filed as an ORF, its function uncertain. The specimen sequenced was peripheral blood. The receptor was derived from a woman aged 60-70 years in a cohort sampled during active or convalescent COVID-19. Written as DNA, the CDR3 is TGCGCCAGCAGTCAGTACGGGACAGGGGGGTATGAGCAGTTCTTC. Protein product: CASSQYGTGGYEQFF.